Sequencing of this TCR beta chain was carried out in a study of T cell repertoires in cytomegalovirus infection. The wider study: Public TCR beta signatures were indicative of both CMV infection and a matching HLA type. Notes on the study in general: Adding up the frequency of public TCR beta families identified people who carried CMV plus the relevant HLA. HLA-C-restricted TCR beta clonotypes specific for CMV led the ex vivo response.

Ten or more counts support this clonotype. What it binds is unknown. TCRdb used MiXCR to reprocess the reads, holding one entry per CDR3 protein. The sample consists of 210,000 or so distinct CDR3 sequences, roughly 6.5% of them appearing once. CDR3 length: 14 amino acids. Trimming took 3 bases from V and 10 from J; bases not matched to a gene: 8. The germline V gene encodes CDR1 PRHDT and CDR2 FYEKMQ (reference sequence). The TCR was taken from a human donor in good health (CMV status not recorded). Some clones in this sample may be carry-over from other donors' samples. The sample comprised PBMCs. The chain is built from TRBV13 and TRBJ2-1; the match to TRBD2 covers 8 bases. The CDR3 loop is CASSFGGGRGEQFF. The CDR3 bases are TGTGCCAGCAGCTTCGGGGGGGGCCGTGGCGAGCAGTTCTTC.